This T cell receptor beta chain was sequenced in a study of T cell clones after liver transplantation. Study-wide findings and caveats: The donor-reactive repertoire was only partly measurable in two subjects, lacking donor cells.

CDR1 is KGHSH, CDR2 LQKENI, per germline. Trimming at V came to 5 bases and at J to 6 bases, leaving 6 bases not matched to a gene. The CDR3 sequence is 13 residues long. The protocol was immunoSEQ multiplex PCR, while the TCRdb copy is restricted to in-frame clones and leaves out a portion. The table has tens of thousands of clones, about 64% seen once. Concerning this clone itself: Its antigen is unidentified.

The J gene is TRBJ2-7, the V gene TRBV18; TRBD1 matches at 8 bases. This specimen consisted of CD4+ T cells from blood, obtained before liver transplant. This TCR was recovered from a human donor who received a liver transplant. The CDR3 DNA is TGTGCCAGCTCATCCGGACAGGGCAGCGAGCAGTACTTC. Protein sequence: CASSSGQGSEQYF.